Listed below are T cell receptor beta chains from one sample, sequenced in a study of T cell repertoires in cytomegalovirus infection. MiXCR was run by TCRdb on the reads, yielding one entry per CDR3 protein. The table includes approximately 110,000 distinct CDR3 sequences, 32% detected once. These receptors lack a known antigen. Here the sequenced sample was CD8+ T cells from cultured PBMCs, taken from culture after CMV antigen stimulation. These receptors originate from a human donor in good health (CMV status not recorded). Some clones in this sample may be carry-over from other donors' samples. Both conserved end residues are part of each CDR3. D genes are given only for firm matches. Rows may omit the clone size; those that give it use once, few, many or a size class.

J,length,V,size,D,DNA,CDR3
TRBJ2-7,14,TRBV4-3,many,.,TGCGCCAGCAGCCAAGGACAGGAGATGAGGGAGCAGTACTTC,CASSQGQEMREQYF
TRBJ2-1,15,TRBV7-6,.,.,TGTGCCAGCAGCTTAGGGACAAGATCCTACAATGAGCAGTTCTTC,CASSLGTRSYNEQFF
TRBJ1-4,18,TRBV4-3,.,.,TGCGCCAGCAGCCAAGATATGCCCGGCGGGTATCGGGCTGAAAAACTGTTTTTT,CASSQDMPGGYRAEKLFF
TRBJ1-6,15,TRBV27,many,.,TGTGCCAGCAGTTTACTCGACAGCTTAAATTCACCCCTCCACTTT,CASSLLDSLNSPLHF
TRBJ2-5,17,TRBV4-3,.,.,TGCGCCAGCAGCCAAGATCGGGCAGGGATGGCACAAGAGACCCAGTACTTC,CASSQDRAGMAQETQYF
TRBJ1-3,19,TRBV7-9,.,TRBD1,TGTGCCAGCAGCTCCCGGGACAGGGATTACTTAAGCTCTGGAAACACCATATATTTT,CASSSRDRDYLSSGNTIYF
TRBJ2-1,16,TRBV24-1,.,TRBD1,TGTGCCACCAGTGCTCCCTCCCAGGGGGAAGACAATGAGCAGTTCTTC,CATSAPSQGEDNEQFF
TRBJ2-4,16,TRBV19,many,.,TGTGCCAGTAGTATAAAACCGGAACGGCAACAAAACATTCAGTACTTC,CASSIKPERQQNIQYF
TRBJ1-1,14,TRBV12-3/TRBV12-4,.,.,TGTGCCAGCAGCCCCTACGGGTCGGCAGGGAACGCTTTCTTT,CASSPYGSAGNAFF
TRBJ2-1,15,TRBV11-2,.,TRBD2,TGTGCCAGCAGCTTAGAAGCGGGGGATCTCAATGAGCAGTTCTTC,CASSLEAGDLNEQFF
TRBJ2-2,11,TRBV7-6,few,.,TGTGCCAGCAGCTTAGCCGGGGAGCTGTTTTTT,CASSLAGELFF
TRBJ1-1,13,TRBV7-9,.,.,TGTGCCAGCAGCTTAGACCCTGGCACTGAAGCTTTCTTT,CASSLDPGTEAFF
TRBJ2-7,16,TRBV6-2/TRBV6-3,.,.,TGTGCCAGCAGACCCAAGACAGGCCTCCGCTCCTACGAGCAGTACTTC,CASRPKTGLRSYEQYF
TRBJ2-3,16,TRBV24-1,.,.,TGTGCCACCAGTGATTTCTGGGAGAGTAGCTCAGATACGCAGTATTTT,CATSDFWESSSDTQYF
TRBJ1-3,14,TRBV5-8,.,.,TGTGCCAGCAGCTCAACAGGGCTGGGAAACACCATATATTTT,CASSSTGLGNTIYF
TRBJ1-2,13,TRBV12-3/TRBV12-4,.,.,TGTGCCAGCAGTTTCACGTCCAACTATGGCTACACCTTC,CASSFTSNYGYTF
TRBJ1-3,15,TRBV9,.,.,TGTGCCAGCAGTTCCGGACGGATCTCTGGAAACACCATATATTTT,CASSSGRISGNTIYF
TRBJ1-1,11,TRBV6-2/TRBV6-3,few,.,TGTGCCAGCAGTTCAAACACTGAAGCTTTCTTT,CASSSNTEAFF
TRBJ2-5,14,TRBV7-2,many,.,TGTGCCAGCAGCTTGACGGCAGGGCAAGAGACCCAGTACTTC,CASSLTAGQETQYF
TRBJ1-1,16,TRBV5-6,few,.,TGTGCCAGCAGCTCCCCGGGACCGATCATGAACACTGAAGCTTTCTTT,CASSSPGPIMNTEAFF
TRBJ1-4,12,TRBV11-2,.,.,TGTGCCAGCAGCCCCTTTTCCGCTAAACTGTTTTTT,CASSPFSAKLFF
TRBJ1-1,16,TRBV6-1,few,TRBD1,TGTGCCAGCAGTGAAATTGCGGGCCAGGGGGACACTGAAGCTTTCTTT,CASSEIAGQGDTEAFF
TRBJ2-1,14,TRBV27,.,TRBD2,TGTGCCAGCAGTATTGGCGGGGGGGCCAATGAGCAGTTCTTC,CASSIGGGANEQFF
TRBJ2-7,13,TRBV12-3/TRBV12-4,few,.,TGTGCCAGCAGTTTAGCCCCGAAAACCGAGCAGTACTTC,CASSLAPKTEQYF
TRBJ2-7,13,TRBV20-1,.,TRBD1,TGCAGTGCTAGACGGACAGGGAGGAACGAGCAGTACTTC,CSARRTGRNEQYF
TRBJ2-2,12,TRBV19,.,TRBD1,TGTGCCACGGACAGGGCCCCCGGGGAGCTGTTTTTT,CATDRAPGELFF
TRBJ1-6,14,TRBV10-3,few,.,TGTGCCATCAGTGAGGGATTCCATAATTCACCCCTCCACTTT,CAISEGFHNSPLHF
TRBJ1-3,14,TRBV7-8,.,.,TGTGCCAGCAGCCTAGACGGAGGCCGAAACACCATATATTTT,CASSLDGGRNTIYF
TRBJ1-2,17,TRBV4-1,few,TRBD1,TGCGCCAGCAGCCAAATGAGGGACAGGGGGCGTTCCAGAGGCTACACCTTC,CASSQMRDRGRSRGYTF
TRBJ1-1,14,TRBV13,.,.,TGTGCCAGCAGCTTAAGTAATTTCCGCGGGGAAGCTTTCTTT,CASSLSNFRGEAFF
TRBJ1-4,14,TRBV7-2,.,.,TGTGCCAGCAGCCTGGGTCGGTCTAATGAAAAACTGTTTTTT,CASSLGRSNEKLFF
TRBJ1-5,16,TRBV4-1,few,.,TGCGCCAGCAGCCAAGATGGGGGGCCTAGCAATCAGCCCCAGCATTTT,CASSQDGGPSNQPQHF
TRBJ2-7,10,TRBV2,.,.,TGTGCCAGCGCGGGCTACGAGCAGTACTTC,CASAGYEQYF
TRBJ1-1,17,TRBV6-2/TRBV6-3,many,.,TGTGCCAGCAGTTACTCCCCTGGGGGATCTAGTTACACTGAAGCTTTCTTT,CASSYSPGGSSYTEAFF
TRBJ1-2,15,TRBV4-3,few,.,TGCGCCAGCAGCCAAGAGGCAGGGACCAGCTATGGCTACACCTTC,CASSQEAGTSYGYTF
TRBJ2-5,15,TRBV28,few,.,TGTGCCAGCAGGGGATCCGACAGCAACCAAGAGACCCAGTACTTC,CASRGSDSNQETQYF
TRBJ1-1,14,TRBV6-5,.,TRBD1,TGTGCCAGCAGTTCCGGGACAGGGGACACTGAAGCTTTCTTT,CASSSGTGDTEAFF
TRBJ2-7,11,TRBV10-3,few,TRBD1,TGTGCCACCGGACAGGGTGGCGAGCAGTACTTC,CATGQGGEQYF
TRBJ1-2,15,TRBV4-2,.,.,TGTGCCAGCAGCCAAGAGAGCGCCCCAGACTATGGCTACACCTTC,CASSQESAPDYGYTF
TRBJ2-1,16,TRBV5-6,few,TRBD2,TGTGCCAGCAGCTTTGGGCGGGGGAGCTCCTACAATGAGCAGTTCTTC,CASSFGRGSSYNEQFF
TRBJ2-1,16,TRBV6-1,.,TRBD2,TGTGCCAGCAGCCGGGGACTAGCGGCGGTAAACAATGAGCAGTTCTTC,CASSRGLAAVNNEQFF
TRBJ2-5,14,TRBV13,few,TRBD1,TGTGCCAGCAGCCTCCGGACAGGCCAAGAGACCCAGTACTTC,CASSLRTGQETQYF
TRBJ2-7,15,TRBV7-6,few,.,TGTGCCAGCAGCTTAGTGGGGGAGAGCTCCTACGAGCAGTACTTC,CASSLVGESSYEQYF
TRBJ2-7,15,TRBV6-5,few,TRBD1,TGTGCCAGCAGTTACCTACCGGACAGGGTGGATGAGCAGTACTTC,CASSYLPDRVDEQYF
TRBJ1-2,15,TRBV11-1,.,.,TGTGCCAGCAAACGGGCCAGTATGAATTGGGATGGCTACACCTTC,CASKRASMNWDGYTF
TRBJ1-1,15,TRBV2,.,.,TGTGCCAGCAGTCCAACGACAGCTTCGAACACTGAAGCTTTCTTT,CASSPTTASNTEAFF
TRBJ2-5,13,TRBV10-3,few,TRBD1,TGTGCCATCAGTGAACAGGGGGCAGAGACCCAGTACTTC,CAISEQGAETQYF
TRBJ2-3,14,TRBV27,many,.,TGTGCCAGCAGTTTACAGGGGTGGGCAGATACGCAGTATTTT,CASSLQGWADTQYF
TRBJ1-2,15,TRBV7-6,.,TRBD1,TGTGCCAGCAGCTTATTGACAGGGGGTATCGATGGCTACACCTTC,CASSLLTGGIDGYTF
TRBJ2-1,16,TRBV4-3,many,.,TGCGCCAGCAGCCAAGATCCCGCAGGGACCTACAATGAGCAGTTCTTC,CASSQDPAGTYNEQFF
TRBJ1-4,15,TRBV27,.,TRBD1,TGTGCCAGCAGAGAACTCGGGACAGGAGGTGAAAAACTGTTTTTT,CASRELGTGGEKLFF